One and the same sample provided the 28 T cell receptor beta chains below, sequenced in a study of OX40 agonist ivuxolimab in advanced cancers. Using immunoSEQ multiplex PCR, the repertoire was profiled, and TCRdb retains in-frame clones only, with some absent. The repertoire has fewer than 55,000 clones, 75% to 85% of them found once; the top ten carry over 0.6%. Specimen: CD4+ or CD8+ T cells sorted from blood, collected in a trial of the OX40 agonist ivuxolimab. The receptors originated from an adult with an advanced solid tumor such as melanoma, head and neck, liver or kidney cancer.

The V gene is TRBV2, the J gene TRBJ1-1; D gene unclear. This CDR3 spans 13 amino acids. V was clipped by 6 bases and J by 7 bases, with 15 bases between them. CDR1 and CDR2 from the germline V gene are SNHLY and FYNNEI. Here the CDR3 DNA reads TGTGCCAGCAGGGGTAACGGGGTAAATGAAGCTTTCTTT. The encoded protein is CASRGNGVNEAFF.

The chain combines TRBV6-5 with TRBJ2-1; possible D gene TRBD2, 6 bases. V gave up 6 bases and J gave up 7 bases, with 16 bases separating them. The CDR3 consists of 14 residues. The germline V gene encodes CDR1 MNHEY and CDR2 SVGAGI. Written as DNA, the CDR3 is TGTGCCAGCAGCTCCCCGGGGGTGGGGAATGAGCAGTTCTTC. It translates to CASSSPGVGNEQFF.

V gene TRBV7-3 combines with J gene TRBJ2-5; the D gene is possibly TRBD1 (6 bases). With 5 bases removed from V and 2 bases from J, the gap between germline ends came to 9 bases. CDR1 and CDR2 (germline): SGHTA, FQGTGA. This CDR3 spans 13 amino acids. CDR3 sequence reads: CASSPQGQETQYF. DNA for the CDR3: TGTGCCAGCAGCCCACAGGGACAAGAGACCCAGTACTTC.

Relative to its sample, this clone is medium-sized. The chain is built from TRBV15 and TRBJ1-1; 7 bases fit TRBD1. Unmatched junction bases numbered 3, after V lost 0 bases and J lost 5 bases. The CDR3 spans 14 residues. Germline CDR1 and CDR2: LNHNV and YYDKDF (reference sequence). In DNA, the CDR3 is TGTGCCACCAGCAGAGAGACAGGGAGGACTGAAGCTTTCTTT. Translated, it gives CATSRETGRTEAFF.

The rearrangement links TRBV7-8 to TRBJ2-3; 7 bases fit TRBD2. The germline V gene encodes CDR1 SGHVS and CDR2 FQNEAQ. This CDR3 has 16 residues. Trimming at V came to 6 bases and at J to 3 bases, leaving 12 bases not matched to a gene. The CDR3 coding sequence is TGTGCCAGCAGACGACTGGGAGGGGCAGGAACAGATACGCAGTATTTT. Encoded protein: CASRRLGGAGTDTQYF.

The chain couples TRBV28 to TRBJ2-7; D unresolved. V shed 2 bases and J shed 6 bases, with 11 bases lying between them. The germline V gene has CDR1 MDHEN and CDR2 SYDVKM. The CDR3 sequence is 13 residues long. CDR3 sequence (DNA): TGTGCCAGCAGTTTACTCGGATCCGGCGAGCAGTACTTC. This codes for CASSLLGSGEQYF.

The gene calls are TRBV5-1 and TRBJ2-3; TRBD1 matches 7 bases. Germline-derived CDR1 and CDR2 are SGHRS and YFSETQ. V dropped 4 bases and J dropped 1; count of bases not matched to a gene: 6. The CDR3 sequence is 15 residues long. The CDR3 loop reads CASSLYRGGTDTQYF. The CDR3 DNA sequence: TGCGCCAGCAGCCTATACAGGGGCGGCACAGATACGCAGTATTTT.

The chain joins TRBV23-1 to TRBJ2-7; D gene ambiguous. TRBV23-1 is an ORF, with its function uncertain. Trimming stripped 0 bases from V and 7 bases from J, with 4 bases between. This CDR3 contains 11 residues. The CDR3 loop is CASSQSQEQYF. In DNA, the CDR3 is TGCGCCAGCAGTCAATCCCAGGAGCAGTACTTC.

The V call is TRBV10-1, the J call TRBJ2-2; D unclear. Trimming stripped 8 bases from V and 4 bases from J, with 8 bases between. This CDR3 region has 12 residues. The germline CDR1 and CDR2 sequences are WNHNN and SYGVQD (reference sequence). The CDR3 reads CASSRPTGELFF. The CDR3 bases are TGCGCCAGCTCTCGTCCCACCGGGGAGCTGTTTTTT.

CDR3: CASRSTGRGDEKLFF. Here the CDR3 DNA reads TGTGCCAGCAGGTCTACCGGGAGAGGGGATGAAAAACTGTTTTTT. The chain employs TRBV6-5 and TRBJ1-4; TRBD1 might be the D (5 bases). With 6 bases removed from V and 6 bases from J, the gap between germline ends came to 17 bases. CDR3 size: 15 residues. Looked up from germline, CDR1 is MNHEY and CDR2 is SVGAGI.

The V call is TRBV5-1, the J call TRBJ2-5; D is possibly TRBD1 or TRBD2 (5 bases each). Germline-derived CDR1 and CDR2 are SGHRS and YFSETQ. V dropped 4 bases and J dropped 2 bases, with 12 bases sitting between them. This CDR3 comprises 14 residues. CDR3 nucleotides: TGCGCCAGCAGCCCAGTGGGGGTACAAGAGACCCAGTACTTC. It encodes CASSPVGVQETQYF.

V is TRBV28 and J is TRBJ2-3, with a weak D call TRBD1 (6 bases). V was shortened by 5 bases and J by 5 bases, with 17 bases between the two germline ends. Per germline, CDR1 MDHEN and CDR2 SYDVKM. There are 15 residues in the CDR3. The CDR3 loop is CASSIIDRSRDTQYF. CDR3 sequence (DNA): TGTGCCAGCAGTATAATCGACAGGTCGCGAGATACGCAGTATTTT. The full variable domain, rest sourced from reference TRBV28 and TRBJ2-3, is DVKVTQSSRYLVKRTGEKVFLECVQDMDHENMFWYRQDPGLGLRLIYFSYDVKMKEKGDIPEGYSVSREKKERFSLILESASTNQTSMYLCASSIIDRSRDTQYFGPGTRLTVL.

The CDR3 DNA reads as TGTGCCAGCAGTTTATCGGGCAGGGGGAGCGAGCAGTACTTC. Protein sequence: CASSLSGRGSEQYF. The rearrangement uses TRBV28 and TRBJ2-7; 7 bases align to TRBD1. Germline-derived CDR1 and CDR2 are MDHEN and SYDVKM. Trimming took 1 base from V and 6 from J; bases not matched to a gene: 6. CDR3 size: 14 residues.

The rearrangement joins TRBV28 to TRBJ2-7; tentatively, D is TRBD2 (7 bases). Trimming removed 7 bases at V and 3 bases at J, with 19 bases between. The CDR3 runs to 15 residues. Germline CDR1 MDHEN, CDR2 SYDVKM. The CDR3 region has the DNA TGTGCCAGCAACGTACGGGGGGCAGGGATCTACGAGCAGTACTTC. It codes for CASNVRGAGIYEQYF. The variable domain in full, with the rest retrieved from reference TRBV28 and TRBJ2-7, is DVKVTQSSRYLVKRTGEKVFLECVQDMDHENMFWYRQDPGLGLRLIYFSYDVKMKEKGDIPEGYSVSREKKERFSLILESASTNQTSMYLCASNVRGAGIYEQYFGPGTRLTVT.

V gene TRBV18 combines with J gene TRBJ1-2; D is possibly TRBD1 (5 bases). V dropped 3 bases and J dropped 6 bases, with 14 bases sitting between them. The CDR3 runs 14 residues. Germline values: CDR1 KGHSH, CDR2 LQKENI. The CDR3 reads CASSPTTDNHGYTF. The CDR3 DNA follows: TGTGCCAGCTCACCGACGACAGACAACCATGGCTACACCTTC.

The chain is built from TRBV7-9 and TRBJ2-1; maybe TRBD2 (6 bases). This CDR3 has 14 residues. V shed 5 bases and J shed 5 bases, with 13 bases lying between them. Germline-derived CDR1 and CDR2 are SEHNR and FQNEAQ (reference sequence). Here the CDR3 reads CASSQGLVNNEQFF. CDR3 sequence (DNA): TGTGCCAGCAGCCAGGGACTGGTGAACAATGAGCAGTTCTTC.

J is TRBJ1-6 and V is TRBV6-1, with D possibly matching TRBD1 (5 bases). The germline V and J ends were trimmed by 1 base and 1 base, with 17 bases remaining between them. Looked up from germline, CDR1 is MNHNS and CDR2 is SASEGT. This CDR3 region has 19 residues. The CDR3 loop is CASSEEGPLLGSYNSPLHF. The CDR3 bases are TGTGCCAGCAGTGAAGAGGGACCCCTCCTCGGGTCCTATAATTCACCCCTCCACTTT.

This clone was detected only a few times. The chain has TRBV11-3 and TRBJ2-2, with 9 bases matching TRBD2. The CDR3 spans 16 residues. J was trimmed by 3 bases and V by 5 bases; bases with no gene match: 7. Germline CDR1 and CDR2: SGHNT and YENEEA. The CDR3 reads CASSTPGLAYTGELFF. The CDR3 DNA follows: TGTGCCAGCAGCACTCCGGGACTAGCCTACACCGGGGAGCTGTTTTTT.

The chain is built from TRBV6-1 and TRBJ1-5; the D gene is possibly TRBD1 (6 bases). V was shortened by 4 bases and J by 7 bases, with 14 bases between the two germline ends. Germline assignment: CDR1 MNHNS and CDR2 SASEGT. This CDR3 spans 14 amino acids. CDR3 protein: CASSATGLGQPQHF. CDR3 bases: TGTGCCAGCAGTGCAACAGGGCTGGGACAGCCCCAGCATTTT.

This sequence joins TRBV19 and TRBJ1-1; no clear D. This CDR3 spans 16 amino acids. Trimming removed 1 base at V and 2 bases at J, with 14 bases between. Looked up from germline, CDR1 is LNHDA and CDR2 is SQIVND (reference sequence). This CDR3 reads CASSIVVGVGNTEAFF. The CDR3, as DNA: TGTGCCAGTAGTATAGTTGTCGGGGTAGGAAACACTGAAGCTTTCTTT.

This sequence joins TRBV7-2 and TRBJ1-1, with 8 bases identical to TRBD1. The ends lost 7 bases at V and 4 bases at J; junction bases unmatched: 8. The germline CDR1 and CDR2 sequences are SGHTA and FQGNSA. The CDR3 is 14 amino acids. The CDR3 region is CASTFADRGTEAFF. The CDR3 coding sequence is TGTGCCAGCACCTTTGCCGACAGGGGCACTGAAGCTTTCTTT.

CDR3 in DNA: TGCGCCAGCAGTGACCGACAGGGTCTCACAGATACGCAGTATTTT. It codes for CASSDRQGLTDTQYF. This chain connects TRBV10-1 to TRBJ2-3, with 7 bases lining up with TRBD1. CDR1 and CDR2 from the germline V gene are WNHNN and SYGVQD (reference sequence). The CDR3 runs 15 residues. V shed 3 bases and J 2 bases; nucleotides not matched to a gene: 5.

The chain joins TRBV28 to TRBJ1-2; TRBD1 aligns across 10 bases. The CDR3 covers 15 residues. With 5 bases clipped from V and 3 bases from J, the junction kept 6 bases outside the gene matches. Germline lookup yields CDR1 MDHEN and CDR2 SYDVKM. The CDR3 DNA sequence: TGTGCCAGCAGTCCGGCCGGGACAGGGGACTATGGCTACACCTTC. Its translation: CASSPAGTGDYGYTF.

The genes are TRBV29-1 and TRBJ1-5; no clear D. CDR1 SQVTM and CDR2 ANQGSEA come from the germline V gene. The CDR3 runs to 13 residues. Trimming stripped 3 bases from V and 3 bases from J, with 9 bases between. In DNA, the CDR3 is TGCAGCGTTGAGGTCGCAGTCAATCAGCCCCAGCATTTT. This translates into CSVEVAVNQPQHF.

The chain has TRBV5-1 and TRBJ1-1; D may be TRBD1 (5 bases). This CDR3 contains 14 residues. Germline loops: CDR1 SGHRS, CDR2 YFSETQ. The V end was cut by 3 bases, the J end by 1 base, with 10 bases between. The CDR3 nucleotides read TGCGCCAGCAGCTGGACCACAGGGAACACTGAAGCTTTCTTT. This codes for CASSWTTGNTEAFF. Full variable domain (missing parts from reference TRBV5-1 and TRBJ1-1): KAGVTQTPRYLIKTRGQQVTLSCSPISGHRSVSWYQQTPGQGLQFLFEYFSETQRNKGNFPGRFSGRQFSNSRSEMNVSTLELGDSALYLCASSWTTGNTEAFFGQGTRLTVV.

This rearrangement joins TRBV7-9 to TRBJ2-7; D is ambiguous. V lost 0 bases to trimming and J lost 2 bases, with 8 bases between them. This CDR3 has 14 residues. CDR1 is SEHNR and CDR2 is FQNEAQ in the germline V gene (reference sequence). DNA of the CDR3: TGTGCCAGCAGCTTAGCCCAACCCCCCTACGAGCAGTACTTC. It translates to CASSLAQPPYEQYF.

This clone was recorded once. This chain links TRBV6-5 with TRBJ2-2; 7 bases fit TRBD1. The CDR3 length is 12 residues. J lost 7 bases, V lost 8 bases, and 4 bases had no gene match. Germline CDR1 is MNHEY and CDR2 is SVGAGI. CDR3 sequence: CASQQGIGELFF. The CDR3 DNA reads TGTGCCAGCCAACAGGGGATCGGGGAGCTGTTTTTT.

The chain couples TRBV28 to TRBJ2-2; no reliable D call. The CDR3 length is 15 residues. Looked up from germline, CDR1 is MDHEN and CDR2 is SYDVKM. V lost 3 bases to trimming and J lost 0 bases, with 8 bases between them. The CDR3 nucleotides are TGTGCCAGCAGTTTGGTCCGCGCGAACACCGGGGAGCTGTTTTTT. Residues: CASSLVRANTGELFF.